Each of the 19 T cell receptor beta chains below was sequenced from the same sample in a study of CD8 T cells in ankylosing spondylitis. TCRdb reprocessed the 5' RACE reads with MiXCR, giving one entry per CDR3 protein. The data contain around 340,000 distinct CDR3 sequences, 20% to 25% of them singletons. Sequencing input: blood, either unsorted or a sorted T cell fraction (not recorded which). These receptor sequences come from a male donor with ankylosing spondylitis or in good health (not recorded which).

The chain links TRBV27 to TRBJ2-7, with unresolved D. V dropped 10 bases and J dropped 3 bases, with 19 bases sitting between them. The CDR3 length is 14 residues. The V gene's germline CDR1 is MNHEY and CDR2 SMNVEV (reference sequence). The CDR3 region has the DNA TGTGCCATCTACCGGTTGGACGGAAACTACGAGCAGTACTTC. Protein sequence: CAIYRLDGNYEQYF.

This clonotype was seen a few times. This chain joins TRBV9 and TRBJ2-7; possibly TRBD1 or TRBD2 for D (5 bases each). Trimming left V 0 bases short and J 2 bases short, with 9 bases between. The CDR3 has 14 amino acids. Per germline, CDR1 SGDLS and CDR2 YYNGEE. The CDR3 region has the DNA TGTGCCAGCAGCGTAGAAGGGGACCCCTACGAGCAGTACTTC. Translating gives CASSVEGDPYEQYF.

This clonotype was found a few times. The rearrangement uses TRBV12-3 or TRBV12-4 and TRBJ2-1, with D perhaps being TRBD1 or TRBD2 (6 bases each). Trimming removed 0 bases at V and 3 bases at J, with 12 bases between. CDR3 size: 16 residues. In DNA, the CDR3 is TGTGCCAGCAGTTTAGCCGCGAGGGGGGACTACAATGAGCAGTTCTTC. As protein: CASSLAARGDYNEQFF.

The chain joins TRBV4-1 to TRBJ2-3; D not resolved. The length of the CDR3 is 15 residues. The germline V and J ends were trimmed by 2 bases and 2 bases, with 11 bases remaining between them. Germline CDR1 is MGHRA and CDR2 is YSYEKL. CDR3 sequence (DNA): TGCGCCAGCAGCCAAAGATACCCAAACACAGATACGCAGTATTTT. The encoded protein is CASSQRYPNTDTQYF.

This clonotype has more than one count but fewer than ten. V and J are TRBV12-3 or TRBV12-4 and TRBJ1-1; D gene ambiguous. V was cut by 3 bases and J by 3 bases, with 8 bases left in between. The CDR3 is 13 amino acids. The CDR3 here is CASSLGLDTEAFF. The CDR3 DNA sequence: TGTGCCAGCAGTTTGGGCCTGGACACTGAAGCTTTCTTT.

The rearrangement joins TRBV5-1 to TRBJ2-1, with a tentative D call TRBD1 (6 bases). Trimming took 2 bases from V and 3 from J, leaving 12 bases between them. Germline assignment: CDR1 SGHRS and CDR2 YFSETQ. The CDR3 runs to 15 residues. This chain's CDR3 is CASSFAQGFYNEQFF. The CDR3, as DNA: TGCGCCAGCAGCTTTGCGCAGGGGTTCTACAATGAGCAGTTCTTC.

This clonotype was detected a few times. The chain couples TRBV12-3 or TRBV12-4 to TRBJ2-7; the D is unclear. The CDR3 loop spans 13 amino acids. V was shortened by 6 bases and J by 1 base, with 10 bases between the two germline ends. CDR3 in amino acids: CASRSHSSYEQYF. In DNA, the CDR3 is TGTGCCAGCAGATCTCACAGTTCCTACGAGCAGTACTTC.

Here the CDR3 DNA reads TGTGCCAGCAGTCCCGGGACAGGGGGGGTCTACGAGCAGTACTTC. Its protein product is CASSPGTGGVYEQYF. This chain uses TRBV3-1 with TRBJ2-7, with 11 nucleotides matching TRBD1. The CDR3 is made up of 15 amino acids. Per germline, CDR1 LGHDT and CDR2 YNNKEL (reference sequence). V lost 6 bases, J lost 3 bases, and 7 bases stayed unmatched.

The chain joins TRBV7-9 to TRBJ2-7, with D perhaps matching TRBD2 (6 bases). Trimming took off 4 bases at V and 3 bases at J, with 19 bases between the two ends. Germline-derived CDR1 and CDR2 are SEHNR and FQNEAQ (reference sequence). This CDR3 has 16 residues. The DNA for the CDR3 is TGTGCCAGCAGCTCACTACCTGGGGGGAGATACTACGAGCAGTACTTC. Protein product: CASSSLPGGRYYEQYF.

This clonotype has only a few counts. The rearrangement links TRBV12-3 or TRBV12-4 to TRBJ1-1; the D gene is possibly TRBD1 (5 bases). V lost 6 bases to trimming and J lost 5 bases, with 16 bases between them. This CDR3 is 14 amino acids long. The chain's CDR3 is CASRAAGTFTEAFF. The CDR3 DNA reads as TGTGCCAGCAGGGCAGCCGGGACGTTTACTGAAGCTTTCTTT.

This sequence joins TRBV30 and TRBJ2-3; D remains ambiguous. The ends were cut back, 3 bases at V and 3 bases at J, with 25 bases in the middle. The CDR3 is 18 residues long. CDR1 and CDR2 (germline): GTSNPN, SVGIG (reference sequence). Here the CDR3 reads CAWSEDPSPDGWTDTQYF. CDR3 nucleotide sequence: TGTGCCTGGAGCGAGGACCCTTCCCCAGACGGATGGACAGATACGCAGTATTTT.

This clonotype occurred once. The chain joins TRBV6-1 to TRBJ2-5; D possibly corresponds to TRBD1 (6 bases). CDR1 is MNHNS and CDR2 is SASEGT in the germline V gene. The CDR3 totals 17 residues. The V end was cut by 2 bases, the J end by 0 bases, with 16 bases between. The CDR3 region is CASSEPTNRVYQETQYF. The DNA for the CDR3 is TGTGCCAGCAGTGAACCGACAAACAGGGTGTACCAAGAGACCCAGTACTTC.

This chain links TRBV9 with TRBJ1-6; the D is unclear. Germline V lookup: CDR1 SGDLS, CDR2 YYNGEE. The CDR3 length is 16 residues. V was trimmed by 0 bases and J by 9 bases, leaving 16 bases between them. The CDR3 DNA is TGTGCCAGCAGCGTAGAGCCCCTCACCGAGGGTTCACCCCTCCACTTT. This codes for CASSVEPLTEGSPLHF.

The genes are TRBV29-1 and TRBJ2-5; a weak D match, TRBD1 (5 bases). Trimming cost V 0 bases and J 4 bases, with 9 bases left between them. The germline V gene has CDR1 SQVTM and CDR2 ANQGSEA. The CDR3 length is 13 residues. CDR3 coding DNA: TGCAGCGTTGAAGATCAAGGGGCAGAGACCCAGTACTTC. Residues: CSVEDQGAETQYF.

This chain connects TRBV15 to TRBJ2-7; a weak D match, TRBD2 (6 bases). CDR3 length: 15 amino acids. V shed 4 bases and J shed 2 bases, with 15 bases lying between them. Germline CDR1 is LNHNV and CDR2 is YYDKDF (reference sequence). As DNA, the CDR3 is TGTGCCACCAGCACCGGAGGGATGGCTGCCTACGAGCAGTACTTC. Its protein is CATSTGGMAAYEQYF.

The rearrangement links TRBV10-3 to TRBJ2-7, with 8 positions matching TRBD1. Unmatched junction bases numbered 8, after V lost 0 bases and J lost 7 bases. CDR1 ENHRY and CDR2 SYGVKD come from the germline V gene. CDR3 length: 15 residues. Here the CDR3 DNA reads TGTGCCATCAGTGAGTCGACAGGGGCGGTACGGGAGCAGTACTTC. This codes for CAISESTGAVREQYF.

This clonotype occurred a few times. V is TRBV6-1 and J is TRBJ1-1; D possibly corresponds to TRBD1 (6 bases). V lost 4 bases and J 1 base, leaving 10 bases between the germline ends. Germline loops: CDR1 MNHNS, CDR2 SASEGT. The CDR3 has 14 amino acids. The CDR3 spells CASSVQQGNTEAFF. CDR3 sequence (DNA): TGTGCCAGCAGTGTACAACAGGGGAACACTGAAGCTTTCTTT.

This chain joins TRBV5-1 and TRBJ2-3; a weak D match, TRBD1 (7 bases). CDR3 length: 15 residues. Trimming took off 3 bases at V and 1 base at J, with 12 bases between the two ends. CDR1 and CDR2 (germline): SGHRS, YFSETQ. This CDR3 is CASSSGGPRTDTQYF. The DNA for the CDR3 is TGCGCCAGCAGCTCAGGGGGGCCGCGCACAGATACGCAGTATTTT.

This clonotype was counted between two and nine times. The V gene is TRBV5-6, the J gene TRBJ2-7; 10 positions match TRBD2. The J segment lost 7 bases and the V segment lost 2 bases, leaving 9 bases of the junction unmatched. Germline CDR1 SGHDT, CDR2 YYEEEE. This CDR3 is 15 amino acids long. CDR3 sequence: CASSFGTSVPGEQYF. The CDR3 nucleotides are TGTGCCAGCAGCTTTGGGACTAGCGTCCCAGGGGAGCAGTACTTC. Full variable domain (outside the CDR3, taken from reference TRBV5-6 and TRBJ2-7): DAGVTQSPTHLIKTRGQQVTLRCSPKSGHDTVSWYQQALGQGPQFIFQYYEEEERQRGNFPDRFSGHQFPNYSSELNVNALLLGDSALYLCASSFGTSVPGEQYFGPGTRLTVT.